This T cell receptor beta chain was sequenced during a study of regulatory T cells in long-lasting Graves disease. The study, taken as a whole, reports: Patients with persistent Graves' had lower TCR diversity than newly diagnosed patients.

The CDR3 contains 14 residues. V lost 1 base and J lost 4, with 11 bases in between. The germline V gene has CDR1 MNHEY and CDR2 SVGEGT. Investigators prepared the TCR beta libraries by applying iRepertoire HTBI primers and Arm-PCR of CDR3 regions. TCRdb reprocessed the multiplex PCR reads with MiXCR, giving one entry per CDR3 protein. This sample has 300,000 to 400,000 distinct CDR3 sequences, with 15% to 20% found just once. About this clonotype: Antigen: not known.

Time point defined: persistent/refractory GD, antithyroid drugs over 5 years with positive TRAb. The authors made the TCR library using RNA they extracted from PBMCs. The source material was peripheral blood mononuclear cells (PBMCs), sampled when the disease was refractory, from a patient treated with antithyroid drugs. The sequence was obtained from a female donor with Graves disease. The chain uses TRBV6-2 or TRBV6-3 and TRBJ2-7, with TRBD2 as a possible D gene (6 bases). The CDR3 region has the DNA TGTGCCAGCAGTTACTTCCTAGCGAATTACGAGCAGTACTTC. Translation: CASSYFLANYEQYF.